These 16 T cell receptor beta chains share one sample of origin, sequenced in a study of cytomegalovirus exposure and HLA in healthy donors. 60 Vbeta and 13 Jbeta primers were used in PCR. Method: immunoSEQ multiplex PCR; TCRdb's copy keeps in-frame clones and lacks some. In the table there are tens of thousands of clones, 81% of which are singletons. Sequences were obtained from PBMCs. The origin of the receptors is a girl aged 2-15 years in good health and CMV-seropositive.

This chain links TRBV30 with TRBJ2-3; maybe TRBD1 (5 bases). This CDR3 spans 14 amino acids. With 7 bases removed from V and 3 bases from J, the gap between germline ends came to 17 bases. Germline loops: CDR1 GTSNPN, CDR2 SVGIG (reference sequence). CDR3 nucleotide sequence: TGTGCCTCCACGCCAGCAGGGTCAACAGATACGCAGTATTTT. The encoded protein is CASTPAGSTDTQYF.

This chain connects TRBV30 to TRBJ1-1; D not certain. Germline V lookup: CDR1 GTSNPN, CDR2 SVGIG (reference sequence). V was trimmed by 3 bases and J by 1 base, leaving 6 bases between them. This CDR3 region has 12 residues. CDR3 bases: TGTGCCTGGAGGAGGGCGAACACTGAAGCTTTCTTT. Encoded protein: CAWRRANTEAFF.

This clone occurred once. This chain joins TRBV5-4 and TRBJ2-5, with D perhaps TRBD1 (6 bases). The J call is uncertain, as TRBJ2-7 better fits the DNA end. Germline V CDR1 and CDR2: SGHNT, YYREEE (reference sequence). This CDR3 has 13 amino acids. CDR3 coding DNA: TGTGCCAGCAGCTTGGACAGGGCTTACGAGCAGTACTTC. Residues: CASSLDRAYEQYF.

This chain links TRBV14 with TRBJ2-7; 11 bases are a match to TRBD2. The length of the CDR3 is 16 residues. Germline V gives CDR1 SGHDN, CDR2 FVKESK. V shed 1 base, J shed 2 bases, and the junction held 4 bases outside the gene matches. The CDR3 reads CASSQGGLAGTYEQYF. The CDR3 DNA follows: TGTGCCAGCAGCCAAGGCGGACTAGCGGGCACCTACGAGCAGTACTTC.

This clone was seen a single time. The CDR3 region has the DNA TGTGCCAGCAGCCCGCCGGAGACTAGCGGGATTCAGGAGCAGTTCTTC. Protein: CASSPPETSGIQEQFF. V and J are TRBV5-6 and TRBJ2-1, with 11 nucleotides matching TRBD2. CDR1 SGHDT and CDR2 YYEEEE come from the germline V gene. Unmatched junction bases numbered 13, after V lost 4 bases and J lost 10 bases. The CDR3 covers 16 residues.

V usage is TRBV5-1 and J usage is TRBJ2-5, with 8 bases matching TRBD2. Germline V gives CDR1 SGHRS, CDR2 YFSETQ. V shed 1 base and J 2 bases; nucleotides not matched to a gene: 10. This CDR3 spans 17 amino acids. The CDR3 loop is CASSLNAGGRTQETQYF. The CDR3 DNA is TGCGCCAGCAGCTTGAACGCGGGGGGACGGACGCAAGAGACCCAGTACTTC.

The chain has TRBV27 and TRBJ1-1; unclear D gene. Trimming pared 2 bases from V and 3 bases from J, leaving 19 bases between. This CDR3 is built from 17 residues. Looked up from germline, CDR1 is MNHEY and CDR2 is SMNVEV (reference sequence). CDR3 protein: CASSLVRTDSRHTEAFF. The DNA of the CDR3 is TGTGCCAGCAGTTTAGTTCGGACGGACTCCCGGCACACTGAAGCTTTCTTT.

The chain combines TRBV30 with TRBJ1-5; D not certain. The CDR3 totals 15 residues. Germline assignment: CDR1 GTSNPN and CDR2 SVGIG (reference sequence). The germline V and J ends were trimmed by 0 bases and 3 bases, with 12 bases remaining between them. The CDR3 DNA follows: TGTGCCTGGAGTGTAGGACTGACGGACAATCAGCCCCAGCATTTT. Encoded protein: CAWSVGLTDNQPQHF.

The rearrangement joins TRBV19 to TRBJ2-2, with a weak D call TRBD2 (5 bases). The V end was cut by 8 bases, the J end by 5 bases, with 9 bases between. The CDR3 spans 12 residues. CDR1 is LNHDA, CDR2 SQIVND, per germline (reference sequence). The DNA of the CDR3 is TGTGCCAGTTCGAGGGAAACCGGGGAGCTGTTTTTT. It is translated as CASSRETGELFF.

The CDR3 is CASSVGGGPNYGYTF. Written as DNA, the CDR3 is TGTGCCAGCAGCGTCGGGGGAGGCCCTAACTATGGCTACACCTTC. This chain joins TRBV5-4 and TRBJ1-2, with a possible D match to TRBD1 (5 bases). Trimming stripped 4 bases from V and 0 bases from J, with 13 bases between. There are 15 residues in the CDR3. Germline CDR1 and CDR2: SGHNT and YYREEE (reference sequence).

The chain has TRBV5-6 and TRBJ1-2; D call uncertain. Trimming cost V 1 base and J 0 bases, with 10 bases left between them. Germline V gene data show CDR1 as SGHDT and CDR2 as YYEEEE. This CDR3 has 15 residues. DNA of the CDR3: TGTGCCAGCAGCTTGTATGGGCCAACTAACTATGGCTACACCTTC. It codes for CASSLYGPTNYGYTF.

This chain joins TRBV19 and TRBJ2-7, with D tentatively TRBD2 (6 bases). The CDR3 runs 14 residues. Germline CDR1 reads LNHDA; CDR2 reads SQIVND (reference sequence). Between the trimmed V and J ends, which lost 10 bases and 0 bases, there was a span of 16 bases. The CDR3 loop is CATKFLASSYEQYF. DNA for the CDR3: TGTGCCACCAAGTTTCTAGCGAGCTCCTACGAGCAGTACTTC. Supplemented by reference TRBV19 and TRBJ2-7, the full variable domain reads DGGITQSPKYLFRKEGQNVTLSCEQNLNHDAMYWYRQDPGQGLRLIYYSQIVNDFQKGDIAEGYSVSREKKESFPLTVTSAQKNPTAFYLCATKFLASSYEQYFGPGTRLTVT.

The chain carries TRBV27 and TRBJ2-7; 7 bases are a match to TRBD1. Germline CDR1 is MNHEY and CDR2 is SMNVEV (reference sequence). The CDR3 consists of 14 residues. The V gene end was trimmed by 8 bases and the J gene end by 4 bases; junction bases not matched to a gene: 11. This CDR3 reads CASGGQPFSYEQYF. CDR3 DNA: TGTGCCAGCGGGGGACAGCCGTTCTCGTACGAGCAGTACTTC.

This clone was picked up a small number of times. The chain uses TRBV10-3 and TRBJ1-1; 11 bases agree with TRBD1. The V and J ends lost 8 bases and 7 bases, in that order; junction bases with no gene match: 6. The CDR3 loop spans 13 amino acids. CDR1 is ENHRY and CDR2 is SYGVKD in the germline V gene. This CDR3 is CAIRDRGSDEAFF. CDR3 in DNA: TGTGCCATCCGGGACAGGGGGTCGGATGAAGCTTTCTTT.

This clone was recorded only once. The chain uses TRBV19 and TRBJ1-2; 7 bases line up with TRBD1. This CDR3 region has 14 residues. With 5 bases clipped from V and 4 bases from J, the junction kept 7 bases outside the gene matches. Looked up from germline, CDR1 is LNHDA and CDR2 is SQIVND (reference sequence). The CDR3 coding sequence is TGTGCCAGTAGTTCGCCGACAGGGTCCTATGGCTACACCTTC. Translation gives CASSSPTGSYGYTF.

This clone was seen a few times. This sequence joins TRBV9 and TRBJ2-5; D gene uncertain. Trimming cost V 3 bases and J 1 base, with 4 bases left between them. The CDR3 runs 12 residues. Germline V gene sequence: CDR1 SGDLS, CDR2 YYNGEE. In nucleotides, the CDR3 is TGTGCCAGCAGCGCGGTCCAAGAGACCCAGTACTTC. It yields the protein CASSAVQETQYF.